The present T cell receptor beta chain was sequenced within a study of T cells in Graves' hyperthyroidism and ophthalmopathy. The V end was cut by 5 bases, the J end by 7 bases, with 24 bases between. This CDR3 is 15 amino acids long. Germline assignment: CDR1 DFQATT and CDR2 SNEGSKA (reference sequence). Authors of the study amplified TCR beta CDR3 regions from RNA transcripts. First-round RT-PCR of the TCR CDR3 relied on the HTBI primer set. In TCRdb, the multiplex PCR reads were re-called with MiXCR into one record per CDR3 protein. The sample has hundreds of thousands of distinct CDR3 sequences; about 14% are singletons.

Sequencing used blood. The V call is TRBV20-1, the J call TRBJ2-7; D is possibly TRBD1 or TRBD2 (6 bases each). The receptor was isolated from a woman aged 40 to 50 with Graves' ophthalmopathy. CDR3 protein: CSAPPSPEGGREQYF. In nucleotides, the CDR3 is TGCAGTGCTCCCCCCTCCCCTGAAGGGGGGCGGGAGCAGTACTTC.